The table lists the clone carrying this TCR beta chain with a few counts. This sample was included in a study of T cells after yellow fever vaccination. General study findings and limits: The study re-detected most primary-vaccination clones after the booster (96% CD4, 80% to 90% CD8).

TCRdb reprocessed the 5' RACE reads with MiXCR, giving one entry per CDR3 protein. The sample contains 50,000 to 65,000 distinct CDR3 sequences, less than 8.5% of which appear only once. Sample: CD8+ T cells not binding an NS4B(214-222) dextramer, sorted from PBMCs, taken 45 days after the first yellow fever vaccination. This TCR was recovered from a man between 18 and 29 years old who received the YFV17D yellow fever vaccine.

CDR3 protein: CASIGGAAPGEKLFF. The CDR3 DNA is TGTGCCAGCATCGGAGGAGCAGCTCCGGGGGAAAAACTGTTTTTT. The chain recombines TRBV25-1 with TRBJ1-4; D unresolved. The germline V gene encodes CDR1 MGHDK and CDR2 SYGVNS. The germline V and J ends were trimmed by 7 bases and 8 bases, with 20 bases remaining between them. This CDR3 has 15 residues.